Following are 27 T cell receptor beta chains from one sample sequenced in a study of blood T cell repertoires in COVID-19 (dated by TCRdb to about 2020). The protocol used for the library was the immunoSEQ multiplex PCR assay. This is the immuneACCESS table as TCRdb keeps it, with only in-frame sequences that have V and J called. A part of the clones is gone; compared with another copy, unresolved V genes explain less than half, and the rest is unexplained. This sample comprises 90,000 to 120,000 clones, about 90% of them detected only once. Of the sample, over 1% falls within the top ten clones. Material: peripheral blood. The receptors here all came from a woman under 40 with acute or convalescent COVID-19.

The chain recombines TRBV14 with TRBJ2-2, with D perhaps TRBD1 (5 bases). CDR1 SGHDN and CDR2 FVKESK come from the germline V gene. The germline V and J ends were trimmed by 4 bases and 5 bases, with 11 bases remaining between them. The CDR3 covers 14 residues. The DNA for the CDR3 is TGTGCCAGCAGCCGGACCCCAGGGACCGGGGAGCTGTTTTTT. It is translated as CASSRTPGTGELFF.

This chain uses TRBV11-1 with TRBJ1-1; 8 nucleotides match TRBD1. V dropped 4 bases and J dropped 6; count of bases not matched to a gene: 13. CDR3 size: 16 residues. The germline V gene encodes CDR1 SGHAT and CDR2 FQDESV (reference sequence). CDR3 in DNA: TGTGCCAGCAGCTCACCCGGGCGACAGGGGTTCGCTGAAGCTTTCTTT. It yields the protein CASSSPGRQGFAEAFF.

The rearrangement uses TRBV7-2 and TRBJ1-6, with 12 bases identical to TRBD1. V lost 3 bases and J lost 9; bases outside the gene matches: 12. This CDR3 has 18 residues. The germline gives CDR1 SGHTA, CDR2 FQGNSA. The CDR3 DNA reads TGTGCCAGCAGCTTCGGTGGGGGACAGGGGGCTCTCGTTTCACCCCTCCACTTT. This gives the protein CASSFGGGQGALVSPLHF. The full variable domain, its missing parts supplied by reference TRBV7-2 and TRBJ1-6, is GAGVSQSPSNKVTEKGKDVELRCDPISGHTALYWYRQSLGQGLEFLIYFQGNSAPDKSGLPSDRFSAERTGGSVSTLTIQRTQQEDSAVYLCASSFGGGQGALVSPLHFGNGTRLTVT.

The rearrangement uses TRBV27 and TRBJ1-2, with TRBD1 matching over 9 bases. In germline, CDR1 is MNHEY, CDR2 SMNVEV (reference sequence). V shed 8 bases and J 8 bases; nucleotides not matched to a gene: 6. The CDR3 covers 12 residues. CDR3: CASGRTGVGYTF. The DNA of the CDR3 is TGTGCCAGCGGGCGGACAGGGGTAGGCTACACCTTC.

The DNA for the CDR3 is TGCGCCAGCAGCCAAGGAACAGGGTTAGGCAATCAGCCCCAGCATTTT. It encodes CASSQGTGLGNQPQHF. V is TRBV4-3 and J is TRBJ1-5, with D possibly TRBD1 on 6 matching bases. V was cut by 1 base and J by 2 bases, with 12 bases left in between. There are 16 residues in the CDR3. Germline CDR1 and CDR2: LGHNA and YSLEER.

The chain couples TRBV7-2 to TRBJ1-2, with D perhaps TRBD1 (6 bases). The CDR3 has 14 amino acids. V lost 1 base to trimming and J lost 2 bases, with 8 bases between them. Germline-derived CDR1 and CDR2 are SGHTA and FQGNSA. The CDR3 loop is CASSLGTANYGYTF. As DNA, the CDR3 is TGTGCCAGCAGCTTAGGGACAGCCAACTATGGCTACACCTTC.

A note on this clone: Other DNA variants within this sample encode the same CDR3. The V and J genes are TRBV5-1 and TRBJ1-5; 7 bases line up with TRBD1. Germline V gene lookup returns CDR1 SGHRS and CDR2 YFSETQ. Trimming at V came to 4 bases and at J to 4 bases, leaving 2 bases not matched to a gene. The CDR3 is 13 amino acids. CDR3 residues: CASSPGGNQPQHF. The CDR3 bases are TGCGCCAGCAGCCCAGGGGGGAATCAGCCCCAGCATTTT. The full variable domain, with the rest looked up from reference TRBV5-1 and TRBJ1-5, is KAGVTQTPRYLIKTRGQQVTLSCSPISGHRSVSWYQQTPGQGLQFLFEYFSETQRNKGNFPGRFSGRQFSNSRSEMNVSTLELGDSALYLCASSPGGNQPQHFGDGTRLSIL.

The chain couples TRBV6-5 to TRBJ2-7, with 8 bases aligning to TRBD1. Germline loops: CDR1 MNHEY, CDR2 SVGAGI. The CDR3 totals 14 residues. V was pared by 2 bases and J by 2 bases, with 2 bases of the junction left unmatched. In DNA form, the CDR3 reads TGTGCCAGCAGTTACGGGACAGGCACCTACGAGCAGTACTTC. Protein sequence: CASSYGTGTYEQYF.

This clone was detected only once. The V call is TRBV5-1, the J call TRBJ2-1; 9 nucleotides line up with TRBD1. This CDR3 has 15 residues. After removal of 5 bases from V and 9 bases from J, the junction contained 12 bases not matched to a gene. In germline, CDR1 is SGHRS, CDR2 YFSETQ. This CDR3 reads CASRLTGQGTLEQFF. The CDR3, as DNA: TGCGCCAGCAGGCTAACGGGACAGGGAACTCTTGAGCAGTTCTTC. Drawing the rest from reference TRBV5-1 and TRBJ2-1, the complete variable domain is KAGVTQTPRYLIKTRGQQVTLSCSPISGHRSVSWYQQTPGQGLQFLFEYFSETQRNKGNFPGRFSGRQFSNSRSEMNVSTLELGDSALYLCASRLTGQGTLEQFFGPGTRLTVL.

The chain's CDR3 is CASSLNGRGLNEQFF. The CDR3, as DNA: TGCGCCAGCAGCTTAAACGGCAGGGGGCTCAATGAGCAGTTCTTC. This chain joins TRBV5-1 and TRBJ2-1; 8 bases agree with TRBD1. This CDR3 is 15 amino acids long. Germline CDR1 reads SGHRS; CDR2 reads YFSETQ. V gave up 2 bases and J gave up 6 bases; unmatched junction bases: 7.

The genes are TRBV3-1 (or the pseudogene TRBV3-2) and TRBJ1-4; perhaps TRBD1 as D (6 bases). Germline CDR1 is LGHDT and CDR2 is YNNKEL (reference sequence). The CDR3 is 14 amino acids. V lost 3 bases and J lost 8, with 13 bases in between. CDR3 sequence reads: CASSQGTTSEKLFF. The CDR3, as DNA: TGTGCCAGCAGCCAGGGGACAACCTCCGAAAAACTGTTTTTT.

The chain combines TRBV6-5 with TRBJ2-2; a weak D match, TRBD2 (5 bases). Germline V gene sequence: CDR1 MNHEY, CDR2 SVGAGI. V was pared by 6 bases and J by 13 bases, with 18 bases between. CDR3 length equals 13 residues. CDR3 coding DNA: TGTGCCAGCAGCCCGGGGTCAAACCCGTGGCTGTTTTTT. Residues: CASSPGSNPWLFF.

The chain combines TRBV15 with TRBJ1-1; 7 bases agree with TRBD1. CDR1 is LNHNV, CDR2 YYDKDF, per germline (reference sequence). J was trimmed by 2 bases and V by 1 base; bases with no gene match: 19. The CDR3 runs to 20 residues. DNA for the CDR3: TGTGCCACCAGCAGAGCCAAAGGAAAGCCCCTGGGACAGTTAAACACTGAAGCTTTCTTT. Protein product: CATSRAKGKPLGQLNTEAFF.

This clone has a single count. The genes are TRBV19 and TRBJ2-7; D might be TRBD1 (6 bases). The V gene lost 5 bases and the J gene lost 0 bases, with 14 bases spanning the gap. CDR1 and CDR2 (germline): LNHDA, SQIVND (reference sequence). CDR3 size: 15 residues. CDR3 in amino acids: CASSPQGQSSYEQYF. In DNA, the CDR3 is TGTGCCAGTAGTCCGCAAGGACAGAGCTCCTACGAGCAGTACTTC.

This sequence joins TRBV6-5 and TRBJ2-5; D might be TRBD2 (5 bases). V gave up 0 bases and J gave up 7 bases, with 6 bases separating them. The CDR3 extends over 12 amino acids. CDR1 and CDR2 from the germline V gene are MNHEY and SVGAGI. This CDR3 is CASSYSSGTQYF. The CDR3 DNA reads TGTGCCAGCAGTTACTCGAGCGGGACCCAGTACTTC.

This clone was detected a few times. The CDR3 region is CASSLAGETQYF. The CDR3, as DNA: TGCGCCAGCAGCTTGGCCGGGGAGACCCAGTACTTC. This chain links TRBV5-1 with TRBJ2-5, with unresolved D. Germline CDR1 and CDR2: SGHRS and YFSETQ. V lost 0 bases, J lost 5 bases, and 5 bases lay in between. This CDR3 contains 12 residues.

Written as DNA, the CDR3 is TGTGCCAGCAGTTTAAAAGTAGGAGGGGGCAAAGAAAAACTGTTTTTT. It translates to CASSLKVGGGKEKLFF. The V call is TRBV27, the J call TRBJ1-4; 7 bases match TRBD1. Germline CDR1 and CDR2: MNHEY and SMNVEV (reference sequence). J was trimmed by 8 bases and V by 2 bases; bases with no gene match: 11. This CDR3 spans 16 amino acids.

This clone has only one observation. The J gene is TRBJ1-4, the V gene TRBV19; 7 bases are a match to TRBD1. Trimming took 3 bases from V and 8 from J; bases not matched to a gene: 3. The CDR3 totals 13 residues. Germline V gene data show CDR1 as LNHDA and CDR2 as SQIVND (reference sequence). CDR3 sequence reads: CASSITGVEKLFF. In DNA form, the CDR3 reads TGTGCCAGTAGTATTACAGGGGTCGAAAAACTGTTTTTT.

This clone was recorded once. The chain carries TRBV28 and TRBJ1-1; TRBD1 is a possible D gene (5 bases). The CDR3 has 15 amino acids. V shed 1 base and J shed 0 bases, with 9 bases lying between them. Germline-derived CDR1 and CDR2 are MDHEN and SYDVKM. In DNA form, the CDR3 reads TGTGCCAGCAGTTTATTCCCAGGGCTGAACACTGAAGCTTTCTTT. Amino acid sequence: CASSLFPGLNTEAFF.

This chain connects TRBV18 to TRBJ2-3; 16 bases are a match to TRBD2. The V gene end was trimmed by 3 bases and the J gene end by 6 bases; junction bases not matched to a gene: 9. The CDR3 runs 18 residues. Germline lookup yields CDR1 KGHSH and CDR2 LQKENI. The CDR3: CASSPPGLAGGTKDTQYF. CDR3 DNA sequence: TGTGCCAGCTCACCCCCGGGACTAGCGGGGGGGACCAAGGATACGCAGTATTTT.

This rearrangement joins TRBV11-1 to TRBJ1-1; 7 bases are shared with TRBD1. The CDR3 loop spans 15 amino acids. Germline CDR1 and CDR2: SGHAT and FQDESV (reference sequence). V trimming: 1 base; J trimming: 2 bases; junction bases outside the gene matches: 4. The CDR3 nucleotides are TGTGCCAGCAGCTTAGAGGCAGGGGGAAACACTGAAGCTTTCTTT. This sequence encodes CASSLEAGGNTEAFF.

The V call is TRBV28, the J call TRBJ1-1; no clear D. V was clipped by 8 bases and J by 0 bases, with 13 bases between them. The CDR3 is made up of 14 amino acids. Germline CDR1 is MDHEN and CDR2 is SYDVKM. CDR3 sequence (DNA): TGTGCCAGCCTCTTTGGAGCCATGAACACTGAAGCTTTCTTT. Amino acids: CASLFGAMNTEAFF.

This chain uses TRBV12-3 or TRBV12-4 with TRBJ2-1, with D possibly TRBD1 on 6 matching bases. Trimming took off 7 bases at V and 6 bases at J, with 10 bases between the two ends. The CDR3 is 12 amino acids. The CDR3 is CASTGALNEQFF. The CDR3 DNA reads TGTGCCAGCACAGGGGCCCTCAATGAGCAGTTCTTC.

The rearrangement links TRBV6-2 or TRBV6-3 to TRBJ2-1; 7 bases map to TRBD1. Germline lookup yields CDR1 MNHEY and CDR2 SVGEGT. The CDR3 totals 14 residues. J gave up 6 bases and V 5 bases, and 7 bases lay outside the gene matches. CDR3 sequence: CASSTWTGLNEQFF. The CDR3 nucleotides are TGTGCCAGCAGTACCTGGACAGGCCTCAATGAGCAGTTCTTC.

CDR3 bases: TGTGCCAGCAGCCAAAATCCTAGCGGGAGGGGGGATGAGCAGTTCTTC. Residues: CASSQNPSGRGDEQFF. The rearrangement uses TRBV3-1 (or the pseudogene TRBV3-2) and TRBJ2-1; 12 nucleotides align to TRBD2. The germline V gene has CDR1 LGHDT and CDR2 YNNKEL (reference sequence). The CDR3 spans 16 residues. Losses at the gene ends were 2 bases for V and 8 bases for J; bases not matched to a gene: 7.

The CDR3 loop reads CASSQVITGLYTF. For the CDR3, the DNA is TGCGCCAGCAGCCAAGTGATAACCGGACTCTACACCTTC. This sequence joins TRBV4-1 and TRBJ1-2; D unclear. Germline V gene lookup returns CDR1 MGHRA and CDR2 YSYEKL. The CDR3 totals 13 residues. The ends were cut back, 1 base at V and 10 bases at J, with 13 bases in the middle.

This chain links TRBV6-5 with TRBJ1-4; D gene uncertain. The CDR3 covers 15 residues. The germline V and J ends were trimmed by 5 bases and 0 bases, with 10 bases remaining between them. From germline, CDR1 is MNHEY and CDR2 SVGAGI. The CDR3 region is CASSNPLATNEKLFF. CDR3 nucleotide sequence: TGTGCCAGCAGTAACCCGTTAGCAACTAATGAAAAACTGTTTTTT.